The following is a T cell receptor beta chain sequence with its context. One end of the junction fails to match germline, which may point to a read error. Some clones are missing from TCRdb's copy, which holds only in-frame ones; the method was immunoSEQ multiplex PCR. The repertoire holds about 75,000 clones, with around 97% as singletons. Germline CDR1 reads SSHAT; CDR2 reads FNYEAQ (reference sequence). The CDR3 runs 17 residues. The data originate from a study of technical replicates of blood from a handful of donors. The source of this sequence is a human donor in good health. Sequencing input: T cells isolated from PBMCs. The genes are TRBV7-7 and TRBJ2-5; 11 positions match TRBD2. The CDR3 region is CASSPAGSGGAWETQYF. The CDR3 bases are TGTGCTAGCAGCCCCGCGGGTAGCGGGGGGGCCTGGGAGACCCAGTACTTC. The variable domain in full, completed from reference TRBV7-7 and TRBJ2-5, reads GAGVSQSPRYKVTKRGQDVTLRCDPISSHATLYWYQQALGQGPEFLTYFNYEAQPDKSGLPSDRFSAERPEGSISTLTIQRTEQRDSAMYRCASSPAGSGGAWETQYFGPGTRLLVL.